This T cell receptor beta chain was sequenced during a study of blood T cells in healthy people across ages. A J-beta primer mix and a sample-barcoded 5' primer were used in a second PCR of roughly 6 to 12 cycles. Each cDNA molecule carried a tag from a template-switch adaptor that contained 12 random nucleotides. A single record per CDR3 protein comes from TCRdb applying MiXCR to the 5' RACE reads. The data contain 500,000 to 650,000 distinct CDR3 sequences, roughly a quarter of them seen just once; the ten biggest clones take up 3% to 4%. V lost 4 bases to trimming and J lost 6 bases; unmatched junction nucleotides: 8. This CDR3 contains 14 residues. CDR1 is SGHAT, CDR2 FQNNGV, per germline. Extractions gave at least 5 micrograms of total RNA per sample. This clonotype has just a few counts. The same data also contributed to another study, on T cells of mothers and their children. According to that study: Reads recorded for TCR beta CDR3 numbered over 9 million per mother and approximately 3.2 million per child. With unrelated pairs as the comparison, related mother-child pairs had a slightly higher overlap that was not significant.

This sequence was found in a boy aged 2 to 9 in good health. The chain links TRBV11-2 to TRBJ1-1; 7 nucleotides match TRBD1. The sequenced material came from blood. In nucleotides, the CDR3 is TGTGCCAGCAGCTCCGGGACAGAACTCGCTGAAGCTTTCTTT. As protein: CASSSGTELAEAFF.